This T cell receptor (beta chain) was sequenced in a study of blood T cell repertoires in COVID-19. At the level of the study: Samples taken during acute and convalescent COVID-19 were collected in the United States, Italy and Spain. From T cells, B-cell-depleted T cells, or PBMCs came the material, which was cDNA or gDNA.

Seattle's enrolled individuals joined amid active infection and were then monitored longitudinally. As originally analysed: For nucleated cells, counts were estimated from reference gene primer amplification. Assay: immunoSEQ multiplex PCR; the TCRdb copy retains only in-frame clones and omits some. That table is the source of V, J and clone size, and D and trimming were worked out from the DNA. The sample consists of some 200,000 clones, 86% of them appearing once. The TCR originated in a woman in her sixties with COVID-19, enrolled during active disease. The sample was peripheral blood.

The CDR3 sequence: CASSPRTGFDYGYTF. Written as DNA, the CDR3 is TGTGCCAGTAGTCCTCGGACAGGCTTTGACTATGGCTACACCTTC. This rearrangement joins TRBV19 to TRBJ1-2, with 7 nucleotides matching TRBD1. V lost 5 bases to trimming and J lost 3 bases; unmatched junction nucleotides: 9. CDR3 size: 15 residues. CDR1 is LNHDA and CDR2 is SQIVND in the germline V gene (reference sequence).